Each of the 8 T cell receptor beta chains below was sequenced from the same sample in a study of blood T cell repertoires in COVID-19. This table comes from immunoSEQ multiplex PCR, and its TCRdb copy is limited to in-frame clones, with some not included. This table has 200,000 to 300,000 clones, 80% to 90% appearing once. The sequenced material came from PBMCs or T cells enriched from blood (not recorded which). The receptors shown here come from a woman in her thirties or forties who had been exposed to COVID-19.

V usage is TRBV3-1 (or the pseudogene TRBV3-2) and J usage is TRBJ2-1, with 9 positions matching TRBD1. The CDR3 sequence is 17 residues long. With V trimmed by 1 base and J by 8 bases, 12 bases remained unmatched. From germline, CDR1 is LGHDT and CDR2 YNNKEL (reference sequence). CDR3: CASSQGGRDRVYDEQFF. The CDR3, as DNA: TGTGCCAGCAGCCAAGGGGGGCGGGACAGGGTATACGATGAGCAGTTCTTC.

This chain joins TRBV7-9 and TRBJ2-7; tentative D call: TRBD2 (6 bases). The germline gives CDR1 SEHNR, CDR2 FQNEAQ (reference sequence). With 0 bases removed from V and 4 bases from J, the gap between germline ends came to 7 bases. The CDR3 has 13 amino acids. The CDR3 nucleotides are TGTGCCAGCAGCTTAGCGGGGGGATACGAGCAGTACGTC. Its translation: CASSLAGGYEQYV.

Points on this clone: The sample has other DNA sequences that encode this CDR3 too. As DNA, the CDR3 is TGTGCCAGCAGCTTCCCGGGACAGGGGGCTTACGAGCAGTACTTC. It is translated as CASSFPGQGAYEQYF. The chain joins TRBV5-4 to TRBJ2-7, with 12 nucleotides matching TRBD1. V was pared by 2 bases and J by 4 bases, with 4 bases of the junction left unmatched. The germline gives CDR1 SGHNT, CDR2 YYREEE (reference sequence). The CDR3 is 15 amino acids.

The chain is built from TRBV24-1 and TRBJ2-5; perhaps TRBD1 as D (5 bases). Between the trimmed V and J ends, which lost 0 bases and 2 bases, there was a span of 6 bases. The CDR3 length is 14 residues. The V gene's germline CDR1 is KGHDR and CDR2 SFDVKD. CDR3 DNA: TGTGCCACCAGTGATTTGGGGGCGCAAGAGACCCAGTACTTC. This translates into CATSDLGAQETQYF.

This CDR3 is CASSPEHTQYF. CDR3 sequence (DNA): TGTGCCAGCAGCCCGGAGCATACGCAGTATTTT. V gene TRBV2 combines with J gene TRBJ2-3; unclear D gene. CDR3 length: 11 amino acids. V was shortened by 6 bases and J by 7 bases, with 8 bases between the two germline ends. From germline, CDR1 is SNHLY and CDR2 FYNNEI.

CDR3 nucleotide sequence: TGTGCCAGTCCTGGGGGCAGAGTGACTGAAGCTTTCTTT. This gives the protein CASPGGRVTEAFF. This chain links TRBV19 with TRBJ1-1; possibly TRBD1 for D (6 bases). Germline values: CDR1 LNHDA, CDR2 SQIVND (reference sequence). This CDR3 region has 13 residues. Trimming stripped 8 bases from V and 5 bases from J, with 15 bases between.

The chain recombines TRBV30 with TRBJ2-1, with 13 positions matching TRBD2. Germline CDR1 is GTSNPN and CDR2 is SVGIG (reference sequence). This CDR3 is built from 14 residues. The trim removed 5 bases at V and 7 bases at J, leaving 5 bases unmatched. The CDR3 loop is CAWGGLAGRNEQFF. In nucleotides, the CDR3 is TGTGCCTGGGGGGGACTAGCGGGAAGGAATGAGCAGTTCTTC.

The chain has TRBV5-6 and TRBJ2-2; 9 bases are a match to TRBD2. J gave up 0 bases and V 2 bases, and 11 bases lay outside the gene matches. Germline V gives CDR1 SGHDT, CDR2 YYEEEE. The CDR3 totals 19 residues. The CDR3: CASSLPLAGDNANTGELFF. The CDR3 coding sequence is TGTGCCAGCAGCTTACCACTAGCGGGTGATAACGCGAACACCGGGGAGCTGTTTTTT.